Following are 13 T cell receptor beta chains from one sample sequenced in a study of cytomegalovirus exposure and HLA in healthy donors. Produced via immunoSEQ multiplex PCR; TCRdb's table is partial and in-frame only. In the table there are about 190,000 clones, roughly 83% of which are singletons. Sequencing was carried out using PBMCs. These receptors were taken from a woman aged 18-29 years in good health and CMV-seronegative.

The chain joins TRBV6-4 to TRBJ1-1; 8 bases are a match to TRBD1. Unmatched junction bases numbered 7, after V lost 6 bases and J lost 7 bases. Germline-derived CDR1 and CDR2 are MRHNA and SNTAGT. This CDR3 is 13 amino acids long. In DNA form, the CDR3 reads TGTGCCAGCAGCACCGGGACAGGACTTGAAGCTTTCTTT. It translates to CASSTGTGLEAFF.

This chain connects TRBV6-6 to TRBJ2-7; 8 bases fit TRBD1. Germline values: CDR1 MNHNY, CDR2 SVGAGI (reference sequence). Trimming at V came to 5 bases and at J to 1 base, leaving 7 bases not matched to a gene. The CDR3 has 15 amino acids. The CDR3 DNA reads as TGTGCCAGCAGTCTACACCGGGACAGGTCCTACGAGCAGTACTTC. It encodes CASSLHRDRSYEQYF.

The chain combines TRBV10-3 with TRBJ1-6; D may be TRBD1 (6 bases). The CDR3 consists of 15 residues. From germline, CDR1 is ENHRY and CDR2 SYGVKD. The germline V and J ends were trimmed by 3 bases and 6 bases, with 12 bases remaining between them. The CDR3 protein is CAISDGRGGNSPLHF. CDR3 nucleotides: TGTGCCATCAGTGATGGTAGGGGGGGTAATTCACCCCTCCACTTT.

V and J are TRBV5-1 and TRBJ2-5, with unresolved D. Germline CDR1 reads SGHRS; CDR2 reads YFSETQ. V lost 5 bases to trimming and J lost 2 bases, with 7 bases between them. This CDR3 has 12 residues. The CDR3 DNA is TGCGCCAGCAGGGAGACTCAAGAGACCCAGTACTTC. Protein: CASRETQETQYF.

The chain joins TRBV7-9 to TRBJ1-1; D is uncertain. Per germline, CDR1 SEHNR and CDR2 FQNEAQ (reference sequence). Deletions cut 0 bases from V and 5 bases from J, with 13 bases between. CDR3 size: 15 residues. CDR3 loop: CASSLAPAAGTEAFF. CDR3 in DNA: TGTGCCAGCAGCTTAGCCCCGGCGGCCGGGACTGAAGCTTTCTTT.

The rearrangement links TRBV4-1 to TRBJ1-1; D may be TRBD1 (6 bases). Per germline, CDR1 MGHRA and CDR2 YSYEKL. The CDR3 extends over 16 amino acids. The V gene lost 1 base and the J gene lost 0 bases, with 12 bases spanning the gap. The CDR3 DNA reads as TGCGCCAGCAGCCAAGTGGACAGAATTATGAACACTGAAGCTTTCTTT. It codes for CASSQVDRIMNTEAFF.

CDR3 region: CASSDIKFLVTRTNTQYF. The CDR3 coding sequence is TGTGCCAGCAGTGATATTAAGTTTTTGGTTACTCGCACGAATACGCAGTATTTT. This chain uses TRBV25-1 with TRBJ2-3; D is unresolved. CDR3 length: 18 residues. From germline, CDR1 is MGHDK and CDR2 SYGVNS. V gave up 3 bases and J gave up 7 bases, with 26 bases separating them. Using reference TRBV25-1 and TRBJ2-3 for the parts outside the CDR3, the full variable domain is EADIYQTPRYLVIGTGKKITLECSQTMGHDKMYWYQQDPGMELHLIHYSYGVNSTEKGDLSSESTVSRIRTEHFPLTLESARPSHTSQYLCASSDIKFLVTRTNTQYFGPGTRLTVL.

The chain uses TRBV30 and TRBJ2-7; D perhaps matches TRBD1 (6 bases). The V and J ends lost 1 base and 6 bases respectively, with 16 bases between them. The CDR3 is 14 amino acids. CDR1 is GTSNPN, CDR2 SVGIG, per germline (reference sequence). As DNA, the CDR3 is TGTGCCTGGAGTGGTCGTTATAGCAGGGGCGAGCAGTACTTC. Protein sequence: CAWSGRYSRGEQYF.

This clone was observed a handful of times. The DNA of the CDR3 is TGTGCCAGCAGGGTGGTGAATAATTCACCCCTCCACTTT. This codes for CASRVVNNSPLHF. The chain joins TRBV19 to TRBJ1-6, with D possibly TRBD1 on 5 matching bases. Trimming pared 9 bases from V and 5 bases from J, leaving 11 bases between. Germline V gene sequence: CDR1 LNHDA, CDR2 SQIVND (reference sequence). The CDR3 runs 13 residues.

This chain uses TRBV2 with TRBJ2-3; D call uncertain. The CDR3 spans 14 residues. Germline V gives CDR1 SNHLY, CDR2 FYNNEI. V lost 3 bases to trimming and J lost 1 base, with 8 bases between them. The CDR3 protein is CASSESGGTDTQYF. Here the CDR3 DNA reads TGTGCCAGCAGTGAGTCTGGAGGCACAGATACGCAGTATTTT. The variable domain in full, with the rest retrieved from reference TRBV2 and TRBJ2-3, is EPEVTQTPSHQVTQMGQEVILRCVPISNHLYFYWYRQILGQKVEFLVSFYNNEISEKSEIFDDQFSVERPDGSNFTLKIRSTKLEDSAMYFCASSESGGTDTQYFGPGTRLTVL.

The rearrangement uses TRBV6-5 and TRBJ2-7; the D gene is possibly TRBD1 (5 bases). Germline-derived CDR1 and CDR2 are MNHEY and SVGAGI. The CDR3 is 16 residues long. V dropped 3 bases and J dropped 3 bases, with 18 bases sitting between them. The CDR3 is CASSYNRASDIYEQYF. The CDR3 bases are TGTGCCAGCAGTTATAACCGGGCCTCGGACATCTACGAGCAGTACTTC.

This sequence joins TRBV6-1 and TRBJ1-2; no definite D call. The germline gives CDR1 MNHNS, CDR2 SASEGT. The CDR3 consists of 8 residues. Trimming removed 11 bases from V and 5 bases from J, with 3 bases in between. CDR3 sequence (DNA): TGTGCCCATTATGGCTACACCTTC. Its translation: CAHYGYTF.

The chain links TRBV5-1 to TRBJ2-3; 8 nucleotides align to TRBD2. CDR1 is SGHRS, CDR2 YFSETQ, per germline. Unmatched junction bases numbered 9, after V lost 4 bases and J lost 5 bases. The CDR3 is 15 amino acids. The CDR3 is CASSKLAAEVDTQYF. The CDR3 DNA follows: TGCGCCAGCAGCAAACTAGCGGCCGAGGTAGATACGCAGTATTTT.